The 26 T cell receptor beta chains in this list originate from one sample, sequenced in a study of monozygotic twins with inflammatory bowel disease. TCRdb reprocessed the 5' RACE reads, with one entry per CDR3 protein and no DNA. This sample's clone table lists approximately 380,000 distinct CDR3 sequences. The sequenced sample was blood. The receptors come from a human donor with ulcerative colitis or Crohn's disease, or a healthy co-twin of an affected twin (not recorded which).

CDR3 loop: CASSSRPNYGYTF. V usage is TRBV5-1 and J usage is TRBJ1-2. Germline V gives CDR1 SGHRS, CDR2 YFSETQ. CDR3 size: 13 residues.

This chain connects TRBV19 to TRBJ2-7. Per germline, CDR1 LNHDA and CDR2 SQIVND (reference sequence). This CDR3 is 15 amino acids long. CDR3 sequence: CASSTGQKGTYEQYF.

This chain links TRBV4-2 with TRBJ1-2; TCRdb's D gene call, TRBD1, goes unchecked for lack of DNA. The CDR3 contains 16 residues. Looked up from germline, CDR1 is LGHNA and CDR2 is YNFKEQ. The CDR3 spells CASSQDGTGGNYGYTF.

V gene TRBV2 combines with J gene TRBJ1-5; TCRdb picks TRBD1, but there is no DNA to check that call. The CDR3 loop spans 14 amino acids. The V gene's germline CDR1 is SNHLY and CDR2 FYNNEI. The CDR3 protein is CASSGGKGNQPQHF.

This chain links TRBV7-9 with TRBJ1-6; checking the TCRdb D call of TRBD1 is not possible without DNA. Germline assignment: CDR1 SEHNR and CDR2 FQNEAQ (reference sequence). The CDR3 extends over 16 amino acids. The CDR3 region is CASSLGPGTGHSPLHF.

V gene TRBV11-1 combines with J gene TRBJ2-2; TCRdb names TRBD1, which stays unverified in the absence of DNA. The germline V gene encodes CDR1 SGHAT and CDR2 FQDESV (reference sequence). This CDR3 spans 18 amino acids. The CDR3 sequence is CASSWIRNRDRHTGELFF. Filled out from reference TRBV11-1 and TRBJ2-2, the complete variable domain reads EAEVAQSPRYKITEKSQAVAFWCDPISGHATLYWYRQILGQGPELLVQFQDESVVDDSQLPKDRFSAERLKGVDSTLKIQPAELGDSAMYLCASSWIRNRDRHTGELFFGEGSRLTVL.

This chain joins TRBV7-2 and TRBJ1-2. CDR3 size: 14 residues. Germline V lookup: CDR1 SGHTA, CDR2 FQGNSA. The CDR3 sequence is CASSLIGQTYGYTF.

The rearrangement uses TRBV4-3 and TRBJ2-3; checking the TCRdb D call of TRBD1 is not possible without DNA. The CDR3 sequence is 16 residues long. CDR1 is LGHNA, CDR2 YSLEER, per germline. CDR3 sequence reads: CASSQLTYYSGDTQYF.

The rearrangement links TRBV20-1 to TRBJ2-5. CDR3 size: 15 residues. Germline V gives CDR1 DFQATT, CDR2 SNEGSKA (reference sequence). CDR3 region: CSAKLSSGFQETQYF.

The CDR3 sequence: CASSLGGPENEQFF. J is TRBJ2-1 and V is TRBV5-1. In germline, CDR1 is SGHRS, CDR2 YFSETQ. This CDR3 has 14 amino acids.

The genes are TRBV7-2 and TRBJ2-7; TCRdb indicates TRBD1, and absent DNA this call remains unverified. CDR3 length: 15 residues. From germline, CDR1 is SGHTA and CDR2 FQGNSA. The CDR3 loop is CASSLAGTESGEQYF. Based on the CDR3 plus reference TRBV7-2 and TRBJ2-7, the full variable domain is GAGVSQSPSNKVTEKGKDVELRCDPISGHTALYWYRQSLGQGLEFLIYFQGNSAPDKSGLPSDRFSAERTGGSVSTLTIQRTQQEDSAVYLCASSLAGTESGEQYFGPGTRLTVT.

The CDR3 region is CASSVNDNYGYTF. This rearrangement joins TRBV9 to TRBJ1-2. CDR3 length: 13 residues. Germline V gene sequence: CDR1 SGDLS, CDR2 YYNGEE.

V usage is TRBV5-4 and J usage is TRBJ1-6; lacking DNA, the TRBD1 call made by TCRdb goes unchecked. The length of the CDR3 is 16 residues. Per germline, CDR1 SGHNT and CDR2 YYREEE (reference sequence). The CDR3 here is CASSLDQGAHNSPLHF.

The chain uses TRBV5-1 and TRBJ2-5; without DNA, the TCRdb call of TRBD1 cannot be checked. Germline CDR1 SGHRS, CDR2 YFSETQ. The CDR3 totals 13 residues. CDR3 sequence reads: CASSRDPGETQYF.

CDR3 loop: CASRNDADTQYF. The chain uses TRBV5-1 and TRBJ2-3. This CDR3 contains 12 residues. Germline CDR1 reads SGHRS; CDR2 reads YFSETQ.

The chain carries TRBV19 and TRBJ2-1; TCRdb selects TRBD1, and the lack of DNA leaves this call unchecked. The CDR3 consists of 14 residues. Germline CDR1 reads LNHDA; CDR2 reads SQIVND (reference sequence). CDR3 sequence reads: CASNAGVRYNEQFF.

The rearrangement links TRBV30 to TRBJ1-5; TCRdb picks TRBD1, but there is no DNA to check that call. Germline lookup yields CDR1 GTSNPN and CDR2 SVGIG (reference sequence). The CDR3 has 15 residues. Here the CDR3 reads CAWRRDRGGNQPQHF.

The chain recombines TRBV7-6 with TRBJ2-2; with no DNA, the TCRdb D assignment of TRBD1 cannot be verified. In germline, CDR1 is SGHVS, CDR2 FNYEAQ. The CDR3 is 18 residues long. The CDR3 loop is CASSLEAKLGQGNGELFF. Full variable domain (missing parts from reference TRBV7-6 and TRBJ2-2): GAGVSQSPRYKVTKRGQDVALRCDPISGHVSLYWYRQALGQGPEFLTYFNYEAQQDKSGLPNDRFSAERPEGSISTLTIQRTEQRDSAMYRCASSLEAKLGQGNGELFFGEGSRLTVL.

The V call is TRBV4-3, the J call TRBJ1-2; TCRdb names TRBD1, which stays unverified in the absence of DNA. Germline loops: CDR1 LGHNA, CDR2 YSLEER. The CDR3 has 15 residues. The CDR3: CASSLLGVEAYGYTF.

This chain connects TRBV5-1 to TRBJ2-7; TCRdb selects TRBD1, and the lack of DNA leaves this call unchecked. Per the germline V gene, CDR1 is SGHRS and CDR2 is YFSETQ. This CDR3 comprises 15 residues. CDR3 in amino acids: CASSPLTGSDYEQYF.

The chain uses TRBV5-1 and TRBJ1-5; TCRdb lists TRBD1, though no DNA is available to test this call. CDR3 length equals 15 residues. CDR1 and CDR2 from the germline V gene are SGHRS and YFSETQ. CDR3: CASSLVPGGHQPQHF.

The rearrangement uses TRBV20-1 and TRBJ2-3; TCRdb reports TRBD1, a call that lacks DNA to check it against. The CDR3 is made up of 15 amino acids. Germline CDR1 and CDR2: DFQATT and SNEGSKA (reference sequence). The chain's CDR3 is CSAIRDLGTTDTQYF.

The chain uses TRBV7-8 and TRBJ2-5; TCRdb indicates TRBD2, and absent DNA this call remains unverified. Germline-derived CDR1 and CDR2 are SGHVS and FQNEAQ. This CDR3 region has 16 residues. This chain's CDR3 is CASSLEASVNRETQYF.

The chain has TRBV20-1 and TRBJ1-5; the D gene TCRdb calls, TRBD1, cannot be checked with no DNA. CDR1 DFQATT and CDR2 SNEGSKA come from the germline V gene (reference sequence). This CDR3 is built from 17 residues. The CDR3: CSARDWTAPYSNQPQHF.

V usage is TRBV7-2 and J usage is TRBJ2-2; TCRdb's D call, TRBD1, is unchecked because there is no DNA. This CDR3 has 16 residues. Per germline, CDR1 SGHTA and CDR2 FQGNSA. CDR3 in amino acids: CASSFSGGASGVELFF. Using reference TRBV7-2 and TRBJ2-2 for the parts outside the CDR3, the full variable domain is GAGVSQSPSNKVTEKGKDVELRCDPISGHTALYWYRQSLGQGLEFLIYFQGNSAPDKSGLPSDRFSAERTGGSVSTLTIQRTQQEDSAVYLCASSFSGGASGVELFFGEGSRLTVL.

The rearrangement joins TRBV4-2 to TRBJ1-1; the TCRdb call, TRBD1, lacks DNA for checking. Germline assignment: CDR1 LGHNA and CDR2 YNFKEQ. This CDR3 region has 15 residues. The CDR3 sequence: CASSRMDRENTEAFF.